The 10 T cell receptor beta chains below were found in one sample sequenced in a study of blood T cell repertoires in COVID-19. TCRdb keeps only in-frame clones here, not all; method: immunoSEQ multiplex PCR. Here the sample spans almost 500,000 clones, about nine tenths being singletons. Sequencing was carried out using PBMCs or T cells enriched from blood (not recorded which). These receptors came from a woman in her sixties or seventies who had recovered from COVID-19.

This clone was found a few times. J is TRBJ2-1 and V is TRBV4-1, with 11 nucleotides matching TRBD2. Losses at the gene ends were 1 base for V and 5 bases for J; bases not matched to a gene: 1. The CDR3 runs 15 residues. Germline loops: CDR1 MGHRA, CDR2 YSYEKL. The CDR3 sequence: CASSQGSGGDNEQFF. CDR3 in DNA: TGCGCCAGCAGCCAAGGTAGCGGGGGGGACAATGAGCAGTTCTTC.

The V gene is TRBV11-2, the J gene TRBJ1-2; D is perhaps TRBD1 (6 bases). With 1 base removed from V and 7 bases from J, the gap between germline ends came to 13 bases. Looked up from germline, CDR1 is SGHAT and CDR2 is FQNNGV. The CDR3 contains 14 residues. The CDR3 sequence: CASSLALTGSGYTF. The CDR3 DNA reads as TGTGCCAGCAGCTTAGCCCTTACAGGGAGTGGCTACACCTTC.

This chain connects TRBV6-5 to TRBJ1-4; possible D gene TRBD1, 5 bases. The germline V gene has CDR1 MNHEY and CDR2 SVGAGI. CDR3 size: 14 residues. V lost 5 bases, J lost 9 bases, and 16 bases lay in between. CDR3 in DNA: TGTGCCAGCAGTCCCCCGGGGGAGAGACAAAAACTGTTTTTT. Translation gives CASSPPGERQKLFF.

The chain combines TRBV6-5 with TRBJ1-6; D gene unclear. Trimming stripped 1 base from V and 5 bases from J, with 9 bases between. Germline V gene sequence: CDR1 MNHEY, CDR2 SVGAGI. The CDR3 has 15 residues. The CDR3 DNA follows: TGTGCCAGCAGTTACTGGCAGGCCAATAATTCACCCCTCCACTTT. This encodes CASSYWQANNSPLHF.

The rearrangement uses TRBV5-1 and TRBJ2-3, with TRBD2 matching 9 bases. Germline V gene data show CDR1 as SGHRS and CDR2 as YFSETQ. CDR3 length equals 17 residues. The V segment lost 4 bases and the J segment 2 bases; nucleotides outside the gene matches: 11. CDR3 nucleotide sequence: TGCGCCAGCAGCGCCCTCAGTAGCGGGGGCTACACAGATACGCAGTATTTT. Its translation: CASSALSSGGYTDTQYF. The variable domain in full, completed from reference TRBV5-1 and TRBJ2-3, reads KAGVTQTPRYLIKTRGQQVTLSCSPISGHRSVSWYQQTPGQGLQFLFEYFSETQRNKGNFPGRFSGRQFSNSRSEMNVSTLELGDSALYLCASSALSSGGYTDTQYFGPGTRLTVL.

The chain is built from TRBV5-1 and TRBJ1-6, with 11 bases matching TRBD1. Germline assignment: CDR1 SGHRS and CDR2 YFSETQ. V shed 6 bases and J 9 bases; nucleotides not matched to a gene: 14. This CDR3 contains 17 residues. The CDR3 reads CASTPLPGTGGGSPLHF. CDR3 coding DNA: TGCGCCAGCACTCCCCTCCCCGGGACAGGGGGAGGTTCACCCCTCCACTTT.

J is TRBJ2-3 and V is TRBV3-1 (or the pseudogene TRBV3-2); 10 bases match TRBD2. CDR3 length: 17 residues. After removal of 1 base from V and 5 bases from J, the junction contained 9 bases not matched to a gene. Germline V gene sequence: CDR1 LGHDT, CDR2 YNNKEL (reference sequence). The CDR3: CASSQGLKRGGRDTQYF. The CDR3, as DNA: TGTGCCAGCAGCCAAGGCCTCAAGCGGGGGGGCAGAGATACGCAGTATTTT.

V usage is TRBV2 and J usage is TRBJ1-6, with TRBD1 matching 9 bases. This CDR3 contains 15 residues. V trimming: 10 bases; J trimming: 7 bases; junction bases outside the gene matches: 11. Germline V gene sequence: CDR1 SNHLY, CDR2 FYNNEI. The CDR3 loop is CATAGTGTGNSPLHF. The CDR3 DNA sequence: TGTGCCACGGCAGGGACAGGGACGGGGAATTCACCCCTCCACTTT.

V gene TRBV7-8 combines with J gene TRBJ2-7, with D possibly TRBD1 on 5 matching bases. V was trimmed by 5 bases and J by 1 base, leaving 15 bases between them. The CDR3 sequence is 15 residues long. Germline values: CDR1 SGHVS, CDR2 FQNEAQ. The CDR3 DNA is TGTGCCAGCAGCCGGACATCGCAGGGATCCTACGAGCAGTACTTC. It yields the protein CASSRTSQGSYEQYF.

Note on this clone: This CDR3 is also generated by other DNA sequences in the sample. The J gene is TRBJ2-1, the V gene TRBV24-1; D unclear. The CDR3 length is 14 residues. The germline gives CDR1 KGHDR, CDR2 SFDVKD. The V end lost 2 bases, the J end lost 1 base, and 5 bases lay between the germline ends. As DNA, the CDR3 is TGTGCCACCAGTGATTCGGGTTCCTACAATGAGCAGTTCTTC. Amino acids: CATSDSGSYNEQFF.